This entry lists 7 T cell receptor beta chains sequenced from one sample in a study of T cells in Graves' hyperthyroidism and ophthalmopathy. RNA transcripts gave rise to amplified TCR beta CDR3 regions. First-round RT-PCR with HTBI primers amplified the TCR CDR3 region. MiXCR, run by TCRdb on the multiplex PCR reads, gives a single entry per CDR3 protein. The sample carries a few hundred thousand distinct CDR3 sequences, just under 15% recorded once. Sequenced material: blood. The receptors come from a woman aged 25 to 39 with Graves' hyperthyroidism.

Remarks on this clonotype: The junction departs from germline at one end; a sequencing error may be responsible. This chain connects TRBV5-1 to TRBJ1-5, with 7 bases matching TRBD1. The CDR3 totals 14 residues. Germline V gene data show CDR1 as SGHRS and CDR2 as YFSETQ. The CDR3 DNA sequence: TGTGCCAGCAGTTTGGGAGGGGGCGGCCAGCCCCAGCATTTT. Its protein product is CASSLGGGGQPQHF.

The chain couples TRBV15 to TRBJ2-1, with 7 bases identical to TRBD2. Germline V lookup: CDR1 LNHNV, CDR2 YYDKDF (reference sequence). The junction had 13 bases not matched to a gene; V was cut back by 0 bases and J by 8 bases. The CDR3 length is 17 residues. The CDR3 reads CATSRDLRGTLFDEQFF. The CDR3 nucleotides read TGTGCCACCAGCAGAGATTTGCGGGGGACGCTATTCGATGAGCAGTTCTTC.

This clonotype was seen at least ten times. This chain links TRBV27 with TRBJ2-7; D might be TRBD2 (6 bases). Germline lookup yields CDR1 MNHEY and CDR2 SMNVEV (reference sequence). This CDR3 is built from 20 residues. V was cut by 0 bases and J by 7 bases, with 31 bases left in between. CDR3 DNA sequence: TGTGCCAGCAGTTTATCCCAACCTACGTTTGCGGGAACCCGCTCGGGGGAGCAGTACTTC. Amino acids: CASSLSQPTFAGTRSGEQYF.

This clonotype appeared many times. The chain uses TRBV5-1 and TRBJ2-1; 8 bases agree with TRBD2. This CDR3 spans 11 amino acids. From germline, CDR1 is SGHRS and CDR2 YFSETQ. V trimming: 1 base; J trimming: 15 bases; junction bases outside the gene matches: 3. The CDR3 nucleotides are TGCGCCAGCAGCTTGAGCGGGAGTCGGTTCTTC. It specifies CASSLSGSRFF.

This clonotype was detected ten times or more. The chain is built from TRBV5-4 and TRBJ2-3, with TRBD2 as a possible D gene (5 bases). The ends were cut back, 2 bases at V and 5 bases at J, with 18 bases in the middle. The germline CDR1 and CDR2 sequences are SGHNT and YYREEE (reference sequence). CDR3 size: 16 residues. CDR3 region: CASSFDLVLGVDTQYF. CDR3 nucleotides: TGTGCCAGCAGCTTTGATCTAGTCCTCGGGGTAGATACGCAGTATTTT. The variable domain in full, completed from reference TRBV5-4 and TRBJ2-3, reads ETGVTQSPTHLIKTRGQQVTLRCSSQSGHNTVSWYQQALGQGPQFIFQYYREEENGRGNFPPRFSGLQFPNYSSELNVNALELDDSALYLCASSFDLVLGVDTQYFGPGTRLTVL.

J is TRBJ1-4 and V is TRBV29-1, with 8 bases aligning to TRBD1. The V and J ends lost 4 bases and 4 bases, in that order; junction bases with no gene match: 5. The CDR3 has 14 amino acids. Germline CDR1 reads SQVTM; CDR2 reads ANQGSEA. In DNA form, the CDR3 reads TGCAGCGTTGGAGACAGGGGACTTAATGAAAAACTGTTTTTT. Residues: CSVGDRGLNEKLFF.

V gene TRBV3-1 combines with J gene TRBJ2-1, with TRBD2 matching over 11 bases. CDR1 LGHDT and CDR2 YNNKEL come from the germline V gene (reference sequence). Trimming at V came to 3 bases and at J to 7 bases, leaving 5 bases not matched to a gene. The CDR3 runs 15 residues. The CDR3 reads CASSHGTSGLNEQFF. The CDR3, as DNA: TGTGCCAGCAGCCACGGGACTAGCGGACTAAATGAGCAGTTCTTC.